This section outlines one TCR beta chain sequence together with its context. Sequencing templates came from extracted RNA that was reverse transcribed into cDNA. This table comes from immunoSEQ multiplex PCR, and its TCRdb copy is limited to in-frame clones, with some not included. Of approximately 150,000 clones in the sample, about 72% were seen once. This sample is part of a study of CD8+ T cells in alopecia areata. Study as a whole: Treated patients received oral tofacitinib, 5 to 10 mg twice daily.

Germline loops: CDR1 SGHDT, CDR2 YYEEEE. The V end was cut by 0 bases, the J end by 3 bases, with 21 bases between. CDR3 length equals 18 residues. The sample consisted of CD8+ T cells sorted from blood, taken at week 0. The source of this sequence is a human donor with alopecia areata. The genes are TRBV5-6 and TRBJ1-1; D is unresolved. CDR3 nucleotide sequence: TGTGCCAGCAGCTTGGCTGGATCCGAAAAATTGGGGTACACTGAAGCTTTCTTT. Protein: CASSLAGSEKLGYTEAFF.